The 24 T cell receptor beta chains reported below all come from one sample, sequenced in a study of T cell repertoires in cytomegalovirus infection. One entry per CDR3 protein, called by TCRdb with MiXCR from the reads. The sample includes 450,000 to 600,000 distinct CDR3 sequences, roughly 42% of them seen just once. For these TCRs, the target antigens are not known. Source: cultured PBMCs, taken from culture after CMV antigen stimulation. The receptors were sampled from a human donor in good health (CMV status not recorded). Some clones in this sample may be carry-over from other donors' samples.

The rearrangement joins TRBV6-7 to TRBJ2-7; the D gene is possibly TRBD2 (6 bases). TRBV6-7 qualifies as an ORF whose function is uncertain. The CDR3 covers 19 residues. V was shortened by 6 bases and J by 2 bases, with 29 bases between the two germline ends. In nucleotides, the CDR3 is TGTGCCAGCAGGTCACCCGGGACGGGAGAGCGGTATGGCGCCTACGAGCAGTACTTC. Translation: CASRSPGTGERYGAYEQYF.

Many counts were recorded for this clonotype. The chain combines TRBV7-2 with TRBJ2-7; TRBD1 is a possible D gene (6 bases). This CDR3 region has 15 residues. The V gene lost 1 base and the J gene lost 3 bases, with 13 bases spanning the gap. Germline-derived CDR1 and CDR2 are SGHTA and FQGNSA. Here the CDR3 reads CASSLGPGQNYEQYF. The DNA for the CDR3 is TGTGCCAGCAGCTTAGGTCCTGGACAGAACTACGAGCAGTACTTC.

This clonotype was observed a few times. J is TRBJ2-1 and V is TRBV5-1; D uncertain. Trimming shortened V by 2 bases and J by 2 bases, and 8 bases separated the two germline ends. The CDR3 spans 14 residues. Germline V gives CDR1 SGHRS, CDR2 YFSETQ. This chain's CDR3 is CASSLRPTYNEQFF. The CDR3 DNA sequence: TGCGCCAGCAGCTTACGTCCAACCTACAATGAGCAGTTCTTC.

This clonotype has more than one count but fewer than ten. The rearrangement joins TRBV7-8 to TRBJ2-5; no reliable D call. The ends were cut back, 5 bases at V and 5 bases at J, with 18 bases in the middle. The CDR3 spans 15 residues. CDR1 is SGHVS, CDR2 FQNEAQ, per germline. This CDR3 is CASSQLHLMGETQYF. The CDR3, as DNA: TGTGCCAGCAGCCAATTACATTTAATGGGGGAGACCCAGTACTTC. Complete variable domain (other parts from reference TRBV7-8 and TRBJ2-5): GAGVSQSPRYKVAKRGQDVALRCDPISGHVSLFWYQQALGQGPEFLTYFQNEAQLDKSGLPSDRFFAERPEGSVSTLKIQRTQQEDSAVYLCASSQLHLMGETQYFGPGTRLLVL.

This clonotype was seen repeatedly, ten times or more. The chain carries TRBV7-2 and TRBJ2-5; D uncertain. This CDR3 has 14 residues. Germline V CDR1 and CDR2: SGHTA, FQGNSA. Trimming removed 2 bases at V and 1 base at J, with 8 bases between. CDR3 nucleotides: TGTGCCAGCAGCTTAATGCGAACCCAAGAGACCCAGTACTTC. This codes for CASSLMRTQETQYF. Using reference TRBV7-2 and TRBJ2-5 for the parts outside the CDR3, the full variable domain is GAGVSQSPSNKVTEKGKDVELRCDPISGHTALYWYRQSLGQGLEFLIYFQGNSAPDKSGLPSDRFSAERTGGSVSTLTIQRTQQEDSAVYLCASSLMRTQETQYFGPGTRLLVL.

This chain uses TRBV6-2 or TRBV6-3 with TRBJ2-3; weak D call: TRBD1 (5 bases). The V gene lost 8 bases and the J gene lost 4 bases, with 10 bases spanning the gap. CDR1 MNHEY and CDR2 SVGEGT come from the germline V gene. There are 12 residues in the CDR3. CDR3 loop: CASGQGADTQYF. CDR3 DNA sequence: TGTGCCAGCGGACAAGGCGCAGATACGCAGTATTTT.

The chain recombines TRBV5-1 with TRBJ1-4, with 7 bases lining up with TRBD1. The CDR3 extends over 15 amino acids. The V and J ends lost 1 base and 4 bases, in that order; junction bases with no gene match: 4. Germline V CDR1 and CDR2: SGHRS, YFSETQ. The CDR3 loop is CASSLLTGFNEKLFF. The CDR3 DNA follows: TGCGCCAGCAGCTTGCTGACAGGGTTTAATGAAAAACTGTTTTTT.

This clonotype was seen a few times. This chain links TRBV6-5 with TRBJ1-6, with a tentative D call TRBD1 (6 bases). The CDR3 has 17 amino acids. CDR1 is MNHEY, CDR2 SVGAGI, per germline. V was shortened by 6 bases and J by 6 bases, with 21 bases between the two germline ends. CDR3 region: CASSHTLGQRPNSPLHF. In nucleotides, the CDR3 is TGTGCCAGCAGCCACACCCTAGGACAGAGACCTAATTCACCCCTCCACTTT.

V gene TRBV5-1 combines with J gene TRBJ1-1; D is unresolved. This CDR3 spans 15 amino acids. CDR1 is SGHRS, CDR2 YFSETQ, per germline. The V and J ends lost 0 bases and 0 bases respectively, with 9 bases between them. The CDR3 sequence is CASSLGRNMNTEAFF. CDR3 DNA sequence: TGCGCCAGCAGCTTGGGAAGAAACATGAACACTGAAGCTTTCTTT. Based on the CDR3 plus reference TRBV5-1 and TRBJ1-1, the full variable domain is KAGVTQTPRYLIKTRGQQVTLSCSPISGHRSVSWYQQTPGQGLQFLFEYFSETQRNKGNFPGRFSGRQFSNSRSEMNVSTLELGDSALYLCASSLGRNMNTEAFFGQGTRLTVV.

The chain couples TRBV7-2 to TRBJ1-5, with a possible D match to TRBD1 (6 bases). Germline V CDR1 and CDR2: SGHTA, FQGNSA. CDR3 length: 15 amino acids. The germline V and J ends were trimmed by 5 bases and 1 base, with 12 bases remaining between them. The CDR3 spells CASSQSGASNQPQHF. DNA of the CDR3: TGTGCCAGCAGCCAGTCGGGGGCAAGCAATCAGCCCCAGCATTTT.

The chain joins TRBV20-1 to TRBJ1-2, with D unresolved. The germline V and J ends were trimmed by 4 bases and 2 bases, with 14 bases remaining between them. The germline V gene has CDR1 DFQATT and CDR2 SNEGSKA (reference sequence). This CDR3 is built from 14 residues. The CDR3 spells CSAIETTVNYGYTF. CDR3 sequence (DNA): TGCAGTGCTATCGAAACGACGGTCAACTATGGCTACACCTTC.

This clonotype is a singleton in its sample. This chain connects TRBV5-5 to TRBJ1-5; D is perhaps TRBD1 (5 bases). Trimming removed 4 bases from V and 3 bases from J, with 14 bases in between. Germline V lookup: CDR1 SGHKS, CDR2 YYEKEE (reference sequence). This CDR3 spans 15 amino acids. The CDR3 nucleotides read TGTGCCAGCAGCATGGGACCACCCGACAATCAGCCCCAGCATTTT. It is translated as CASSMGPPDNQPQHF. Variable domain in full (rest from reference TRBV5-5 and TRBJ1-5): DAGVTQSPTHLIKTRGQQVTLRCSPISGHKSVSWYQQVLGQGPQFIFQYYEKEERGRGNFPDRFSARQFPNYSSELNVNALLLGDSALYLCASSMGPPDNQPQHFGDGTRLSIL.

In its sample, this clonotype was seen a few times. Here the CDR3 reads CASSWAQETQYF. CDR3 coding DNA: TGTGCCAGCAGCTGGGCTCAAGAGACCCAGTACTTC. The J gene is TRBJ2-5, the V gene TRBV5-4; D ambiguous. CDR1 and CDR2 from the germline V gene are SGHNT and YYREEE (reference sequence). This CDR3 comprises 12 residues. The V gene lost 3 bases and the J gene lost 2 bases, with 5 bases spanning the gap.

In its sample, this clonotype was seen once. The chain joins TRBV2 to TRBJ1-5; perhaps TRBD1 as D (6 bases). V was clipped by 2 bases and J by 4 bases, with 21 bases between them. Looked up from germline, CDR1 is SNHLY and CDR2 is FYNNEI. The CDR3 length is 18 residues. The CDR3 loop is CASSELHYRVLGNQPQHF. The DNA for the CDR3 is TGTGCCAGCAGTGAATTACACTACAGGGTTTTGGGGAATCAGCCCCAGCATTTT. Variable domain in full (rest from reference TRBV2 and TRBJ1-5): EPEVTQTPSHQVTQMGQEVILRCVPISNHLYFYWYRQILGQKVEFLVSFYNNEISEKSEIFDDQFSVERPDGSNFTLKIRSTKLEDSAMYFCASSELHYRVLGNQPQHFGDGTRLSIL.

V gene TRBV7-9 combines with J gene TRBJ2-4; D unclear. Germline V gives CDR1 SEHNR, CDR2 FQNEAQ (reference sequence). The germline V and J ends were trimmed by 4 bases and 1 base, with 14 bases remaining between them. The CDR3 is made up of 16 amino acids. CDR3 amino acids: CASSSPSGRAKNIQYF. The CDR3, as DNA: TGTGCCAGCAGCTCCCCCAGTGGACGGGCCAAAAACATTCAGTACTTC. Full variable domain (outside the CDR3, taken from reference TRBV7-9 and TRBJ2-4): DTGVSQNPRHKITKRGQNVTFRCDPISEHNRLYWYRQTLGQGPEFLTYFQNEAQLEKSRLLSDRFSAERPKGSFSTLEIQRTEQGDSAMYLCASSSPSGRAKNIQYFGAGTRLSVL.

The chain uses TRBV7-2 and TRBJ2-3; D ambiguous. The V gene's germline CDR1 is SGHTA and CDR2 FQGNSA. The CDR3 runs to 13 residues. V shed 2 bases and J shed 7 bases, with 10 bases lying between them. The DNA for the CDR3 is TGTGCCAGCAGCTTAACCAAATGGCATACGCAGTATTTT. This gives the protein CASSLTKWHTQYF.

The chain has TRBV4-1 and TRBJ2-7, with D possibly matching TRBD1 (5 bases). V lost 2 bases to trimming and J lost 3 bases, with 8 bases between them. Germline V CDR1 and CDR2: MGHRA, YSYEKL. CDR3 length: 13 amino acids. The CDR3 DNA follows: TGCGCCAGCAGCCAAATCCAGGGCTACGAGCAGTACTTC. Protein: CASSQIQGYEQYF.

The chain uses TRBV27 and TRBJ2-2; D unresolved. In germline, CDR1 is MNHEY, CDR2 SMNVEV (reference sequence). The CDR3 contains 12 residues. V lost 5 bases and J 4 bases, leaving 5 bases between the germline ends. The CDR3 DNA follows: TGTGCCAGCAGTCCCCCCACCGGGGAGCTGTTTTTT. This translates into CASSPPTGELFF.

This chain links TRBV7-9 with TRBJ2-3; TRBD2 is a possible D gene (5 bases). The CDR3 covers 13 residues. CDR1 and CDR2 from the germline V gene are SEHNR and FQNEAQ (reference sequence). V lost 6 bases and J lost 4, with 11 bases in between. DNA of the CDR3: TGTGCCAGCAGTATAACGGGGTCAGATACGCAGTATTTT. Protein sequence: CASSITGSDTQYF.

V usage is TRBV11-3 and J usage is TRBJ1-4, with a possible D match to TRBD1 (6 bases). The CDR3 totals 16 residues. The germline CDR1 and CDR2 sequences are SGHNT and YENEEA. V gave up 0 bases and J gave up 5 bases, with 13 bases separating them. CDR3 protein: CASSLDRQVGNEKLFF. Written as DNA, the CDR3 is TGTGCCAGCAGCTTAGACCGACAGGTCGGCAATGAAAAACTGTTTTTT.

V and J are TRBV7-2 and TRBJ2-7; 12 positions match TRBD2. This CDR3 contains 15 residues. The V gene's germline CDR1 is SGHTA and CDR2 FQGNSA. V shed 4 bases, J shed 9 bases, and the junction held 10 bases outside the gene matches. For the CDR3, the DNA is TGTGCCAGCAGCTGGACTAGCGGGGAACTTCTTCGGCAGTACTTC. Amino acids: CASSWTSGELLRQYF. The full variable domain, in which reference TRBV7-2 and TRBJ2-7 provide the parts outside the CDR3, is GAGVSQSPSNKVTEKGKDVELRCDPISGHTALYWYRQSLGQGLEFLIYFQGNSAPDKSGLPSDRFSAERTGGSVSTLTIQRTQQEDSAVYLCASSWTSGELLRQYFGPGTRLTVT.

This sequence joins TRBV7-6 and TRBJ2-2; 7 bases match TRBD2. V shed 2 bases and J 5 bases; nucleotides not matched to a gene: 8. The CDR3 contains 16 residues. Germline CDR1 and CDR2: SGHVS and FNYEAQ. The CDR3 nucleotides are TGTGCCAGCAGCTTATCCCGTAGGGGAGGGACCGGGGAGCTGTTTTTT. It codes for CASSLSRRGGTGELFF.

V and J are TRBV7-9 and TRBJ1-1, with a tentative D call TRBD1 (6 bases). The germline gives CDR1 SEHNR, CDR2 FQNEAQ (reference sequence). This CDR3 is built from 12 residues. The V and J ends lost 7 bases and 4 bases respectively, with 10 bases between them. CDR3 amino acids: CASTKGGTEAFF. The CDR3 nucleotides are TGTGCCAGCACCAAAGGGGGCACTGAAGCTTTCTTT.

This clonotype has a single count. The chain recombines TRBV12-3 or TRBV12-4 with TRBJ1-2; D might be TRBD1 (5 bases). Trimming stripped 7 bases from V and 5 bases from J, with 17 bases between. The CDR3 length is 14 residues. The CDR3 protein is CASTPSGAFYGYTF. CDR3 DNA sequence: TGTGCCAGCACCCCATCTGGGGCTTTTTATGGCTACACCTTC.